This T cell receptor (beta chain) came from a study of PD-1 blockade in classical Hodgkin lymphoma. Clones were sequenced by immunoSEQ multiplex PCR, and TCRdb holds only the in-frame ones, with some missing. The data hold roughly 15,000 clones, with more than 55% observed a single time. Each and every patient relapsed after autologous stem cell transplantation, and patients got differing brentuximab vedotin exposure. Sample: peripheral blood mononuclear cells (PBMCs), taken before the second cycle of nivolumab. This sequence originates from a human donor with classical Hodgkin lymphoma.

The chain's CDR3 is CAISPAGVRTKNIQYF. CDR3 in DNA: TGTGCCATCAGTCCAGCGGGAGTGAGAACCAAAAACATTCAGTACTTC. V gene TRBV10-3 combines with J gene TRBJ2-4, with TRBD2 matching over 8 bases. The germline CDR1 and CDR2 sequences are ENHRY and SYGVKD. CDR3 length equals 16 residues. The V segment lost 5 bases and the J segment 2 bases; nucleotides outside the gene matches: 8.